These T cell receptor beta chains were read from a single sample in a study of identical twins. TCRdb processed the 5' RACE reads anew with MiXCR; each CDR3 protein has one entry. The sample includes about 810,000 distinct CDR3 sequences, over 9% seen only once; the top ten take 1.5% to 2%. These data were also reused for a study on yellow fever vaccine responses in identical twins.

Sequences were obtained from PBMCs. All receptors derive from a young woman in good health. Both conserved end residues are part of each CDR3. D genes are given only for firm matches. The listing skips clone size in some rows; elsewhere it reads once, few, many or a size class.

TRBV20-1,NA,TRBJ1-6,few,TGCAGTGCTAGAGATGAGGGACAAGGTCAAGCCTATAATTCACCCCTCCACTTT,CSARDEGQGQAYNSPLHF
TRBV24-1,TRBD2,TRBJ2-5,NA,TGTGCCACCAGTGATTTGAGCGGGGGGGCAGAGACCCAGTACTTC,CATSDLSGGAETQYF
TRBV21-1,NA,TRBJ1-1,NA,TGTGCCAGCAGCGGTCTCCCCGTCATGAACACTGAAGCTTTCTTT,CASSGLPVMNTEAFF
TRBV5-6,TRBD1,TRBJ2-5,few,TGTGCCAGCAGCTTGTGGGACAGGAGACAAGAGACCCAGTACTTC,CASSLWDRRQETQYF
TRBV7-2,NA,TRBJ2-5,NA,TGTGCCAGCAGCTTTATCAGGGAGCAAGAGACCCAGTACTTC,CASSFIREQETQYF
TRBV14,NA,TRBJ2-5,NA,TGTGCCAGCAGCCAAGGAGTTCAGGTCCGGTACTTC,CASSQGVQVRYF
TRBV5-6,NA,TRBJ1-5,NA,TGTGCCAGCAGCTCGTGGAGGGAAAATCAGCCCCAGCATTTT,CASSSWRENQPQHF
TRBV20-1,NA,TRBJ1-5,few,TGCAGTGCCCCCGGGAGTCCGAGTCCCCAGCATTTT,CSAPGSPSPQHF
TRBV5-1,NA,TRBJ2-1,few,TGCGCCAGCAGCAAAGAGCGGGACAATGAGCAGTTCTTC,CASSKERDNEQFF
TRBV5-4,TRBD1,TRBJ2-6,NA,TGTGCCAGCAGCTTGGTCGCGGGACAGGCAAATCGGGGGGCCAACGTCCTGACTTTC,CASSLVAGQANRGANVLTF
TRBV7-3,TRBD2,TRBJ2-1,NA,TGTGCCAGCAGCTTATATGGGGGGGTGGCTAATGAGCAGTTCTTC,CASSLYGGVANEQFF
TRBV20-1,NA,TRBJ2-1,many,TGCAGTGCTACGAGCTCCTACAATGAGCAGTTCTTC,CSATSSYNEQFF
TRBV7-9,TRBD2,TRBJ2-1,NA,TGTGCCAGCAGCTTTAGCGGGACCTCCGCCAATGAGCAGTTCTTC,CASSFSGTSANEQFF
TRBV25-1,NA,TRBJ2-2,few,TGTGCCAGCAGTGAACGACTCGTCACCGGGGAGCTGTTTTTT,CASSERLVTGELFF
TRBV7-6,NA,TRBJ2-2,few,TGTGCCAGCAGCTTAGCCAGCGGACTAATCACCGGGGAGCTGTTTTTT,CASSLASGLITGELFF
TRBV2,NA,TRBJ2-7,NA,TGTGCCAGCACTGGCGGGGCTACCTACGAGCAGTACTTC,CASTGGATYEQYF
TRBV11-2,NA,TRBJ2-5,NA,TGTGCCAGCACCCAGGGGTGGGGGAGAGAGACCCAGTACTTC,CASTQGWGRETQYF
TRBV20-1,NA,TRBJ2-2,few,TGCAGTGCTCACAGGGGGGGAGTGGACACCGGGGAGCTGTTTTTT,CSAHRGGVDTGELFF
TRBV7-9,NA,TRBJ2-7,NA,TGTGCCAGCAGCTCTCGGAGGGCCGAGGTAGCATACGAGCAGTACTTC,CASSSRRAEVAYEQYF
TRBV12-3/TRBV12-4,TRBD2,TRBJ2-1,many,TGTGCCAGCAGCCGCGGACTAGCGAATGAGCAGTTCTTC,CASSRGLANEQFF
TRBV20-1,NA,TRBJ1-1,few,TGCAGCCCTAGCCGAGGGTTGAACACTGAAGCTTTCTTT,CSPSRGLNTEAFF
TRBV2,NA,TRBJ2-5,many,TGTGCCAGCAGCGAAAGATCTGGGGGTTTGGAGACCCAGTACTTC,CASSERSGGLETQYF
TRBV15,NA,TRBJ2-5,few,TGTGCCACCAGCCCCCGTTCGCAAGAGACCCAGTACTTC,CATSPRSQETQYF
TRBV14,TRBD2,TRBJ2-3,few,TGTGCCAGCAGCCACGCGGGACTAGCGATCACAGATACGCAGTATTTT,CASSHAGLAITDTQYF
TRBV5-5,TRBD1,TRBJ1-5,NA,TGTGCCAGCAGCTTGGGACAGGGGGCCTCGCAGCCCCAGCATTTT,CASSLGQGASQPQHF
TRBV2,NA,TRBJ1-5,few,TGTGCCAGCAGGGCCCACAGGGTAGATGACAATCAGCCCCAGCATTTT,CASRAHRVDDNQPQHF
TRBV28,TRBD2,TRBJ2-1,NA,TGTGCCAGCAGTTCCCGGACTAGCGGGAGCTCCGATGAGCAGTTCTTC,CASSSRTSGSSDEQFF
TRBV18,NA,TRBJ2-6,many,TGTGCCAGCTCAGACAGTCGTGGGGCCAACGTCCTGACTTTC,CASSDSRGANVLTF
TRBV24-1,NA,TRBJ2-3,NA,TGTGCCACCAGTGACCTAGATCAGGGGAAGGACACAGATACGCAGTATTTT,CATSDLDQGKDTDTQYF
TRBV21-1,NA,TRBJ1-2,few,TGTGCCAGCAGCTCCGGCTCCGGGACAGGCAAGCCGTCTAACTATGGCTACACCTTC,CASSSGSGTGKPSNYGYTF
TRBV4-1,NA,TRBJ1-4,once,TGCGCCAGCAGCCAAAGACAGCGAAGTAATGAAAAACTGTTTTTT,CASSQRQRSNEKLFF
TRBV6-5,NA,TRBJ2-7,few,TGTGCCAGCAGTTACGATCAGGGATACGTCGAGCAGTACTTC,CASSYDQGYVEQYF
TRBV20-1,TRBD2,TRBJ2-5,NA,TGCAGTGCTAGATTAGCGGGAGGGCCTCATGAAAAGACCCAGTACTTC,CSARLAGGPHEKTQYF
TRBV7-8,TRBD1,TRBJ1-5,NA,TGTGCCAGCAGCTTATCGAGTCAGGGGGGACAGCCCCAGCATTTT,CASSLSSQGGQPQHF
TRBV12-3/TRBV12-4,TRBD1,TRBJ1-1,few,TGTGCCAGCAGCCGGGACAGGGCCGCCACTGAAGCTTTCTTT,CASSRDRAATEAFF
TRBV10-2,NA,TRBJ2-1,many,TGCGCCAGCAGTGAGGACAGTAGCGCGACCTCCTACAATGAGCAGTTCTTC,CASSEDSSATSYNEQFF
TRBV10-3,NA,TRBJ2-5,few,TGTGCCATCAGTGAGGGATATTCACGGGAGACCCAGTACTTC,CAISEGYSRETQYF
TRBV4-2,NA,TRBJ2-2,NA,TGTGCCAGCAGCCGCCCGGGGGTGGCGATCGGGGAGCTGTTTTTT,CASSRPGVAIGELFF
TRBV9,NA,TRBJ2-5,NA,TGTGCCAGCAGCGTAGATTCAGCCATCCAAGAGACCCAGTACTTC,CASSVDSAIQETQYF
TRBV5-1,NA,TRBJ2-1,few,TGCGCCAGCAGCTTGGCCCAGCCTACTAATGAGCAGTTCTTC,CASSLAQPTNEQFF
TRBV7-8,NA,TRBJ2-2,few,TGTGCCAGCAGCTTACCAGCGGGTTTAGCCGGGGAGCTGTTTTTT,CASSLPAGLAGELFF
TRBV28,NA,TRBJ2-5,NA,TGTGCCGGGTCTTCAGGGGTGTTCGAGACCCAGTACTTC,CAGSSGVFETQYF
TRBV12-3/TRBV12-4,NA,TRBJ1-6,few,TGTGCCAGCAGGGACGGGTGGGTCAATTCACCCCTCCACTTT,CASRDGWVNSPLHF
TRBV4-1,NA,TRBJ2-3,many,TGCGCCAGCAGCCAGGCGTTCACAGATACGCAGTATTTT,CASSQAFTDTQYF
TRBV11-2,TRBD2,TRBJ2-3,NA,TGTGCCAGCACCCTCCCCCGGGATTTGCCCGGGACTAGCGGGAGAGGTACGCAGTATTTT,CASTLPRDLPGTSGRGTQYF
TRBV27,TRBD1,TRBJ2-3,few,TGTGCCAGCAGTACTCGACAGGGGGTCAAGTATTTT,CASSTRQGVKYF
TRBV19,NA,TRBJ2-6,NA,TGTGCCAGTAGTGACCCGGCGGGGGCCAACGTCCTGACTTTC,CASSDPAGANVLTF
TRBV12-3/TRBV12-4,NA,TRBJ1-5,NA,TGTGCCAGCAGTTTGTCAGGGGCGGCTCAGCCCCAGCATTTT,CASSLSGAAQPQHF
TRBV29-1,TRBD2,TRBJ2-1,many,TGCAGCGTTGTAGGGGTAGCGGGAGTGAGGGAGCAGTTCTTC,CSVVGVAGVREQFF